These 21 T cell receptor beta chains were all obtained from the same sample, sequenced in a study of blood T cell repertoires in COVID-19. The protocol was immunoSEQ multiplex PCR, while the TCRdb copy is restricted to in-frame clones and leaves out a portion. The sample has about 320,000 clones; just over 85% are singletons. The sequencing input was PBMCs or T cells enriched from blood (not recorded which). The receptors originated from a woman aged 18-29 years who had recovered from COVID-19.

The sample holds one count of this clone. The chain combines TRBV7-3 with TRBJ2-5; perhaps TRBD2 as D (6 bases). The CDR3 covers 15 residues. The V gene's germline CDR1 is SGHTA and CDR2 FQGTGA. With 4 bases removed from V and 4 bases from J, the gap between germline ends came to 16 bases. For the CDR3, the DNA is TGTGCCAGCAGCTCCTCCGGGACTCTCGGAGAGACCCAGTACTTC. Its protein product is CASSSSGTLGETQYF.

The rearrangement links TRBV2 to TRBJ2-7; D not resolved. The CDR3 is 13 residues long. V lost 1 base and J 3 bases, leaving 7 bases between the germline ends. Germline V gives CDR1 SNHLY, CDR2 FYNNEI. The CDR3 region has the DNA TGTGCCAGCAGTGAAGGCCGGTACTACGAGCAGTACTTC. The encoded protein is CASSEGRYYEQYF.

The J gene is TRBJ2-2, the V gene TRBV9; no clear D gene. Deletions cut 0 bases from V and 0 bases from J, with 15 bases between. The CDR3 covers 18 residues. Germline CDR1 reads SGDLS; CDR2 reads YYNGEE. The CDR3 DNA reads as TGTGCCAGCAGCGTAGACCCCCCAACAGCCGCGAACACCGGGGAGCTGTTTTTT. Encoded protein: CASSVDPPTAANTGELFF.

Here the CDR3 reads CASIPLGGTYEQYF. The CDR3 region has the DNA TGTGCCAGCATCCCTCTGGGCGGGACCTACGAGCAGTACTTC. The J gene is TRBJ2-7, the V gene TRBV28; TRBD2 might be the D (6 bases). With 7 bases removed from V and 2 bases from J, the gap between germline ends came to 15 bases. There are 14 residues in the CDR3. The V gene's germline CDR1 is MDHEN and CDR2 SYDVKM.

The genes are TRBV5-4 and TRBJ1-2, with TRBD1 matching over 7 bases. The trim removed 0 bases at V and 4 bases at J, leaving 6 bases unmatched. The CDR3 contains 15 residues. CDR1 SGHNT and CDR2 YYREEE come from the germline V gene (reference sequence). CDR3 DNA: TGTGCCAGCAGCTTGGCCACGGCAGGGGGCTATGGCTACACCTTC. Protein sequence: CASSLATAGGYGYTF.

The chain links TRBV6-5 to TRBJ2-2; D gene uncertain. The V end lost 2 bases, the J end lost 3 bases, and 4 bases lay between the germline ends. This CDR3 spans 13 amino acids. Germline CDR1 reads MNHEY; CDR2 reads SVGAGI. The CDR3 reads CASSYAYTGELFF. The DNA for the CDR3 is TGTGCCAGCAGTTACGCGTACACCGGGGAGCTGTTTTTT.

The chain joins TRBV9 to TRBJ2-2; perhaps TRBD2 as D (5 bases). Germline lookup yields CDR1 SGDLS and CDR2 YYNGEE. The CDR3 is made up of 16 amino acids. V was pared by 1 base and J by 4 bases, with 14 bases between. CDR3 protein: CASSVSVGGFTGELFF. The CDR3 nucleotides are TGTGCCAGCAGCGTATCAGTAGGCGGGTTCACCGGGGAGCTGTTTTTT.

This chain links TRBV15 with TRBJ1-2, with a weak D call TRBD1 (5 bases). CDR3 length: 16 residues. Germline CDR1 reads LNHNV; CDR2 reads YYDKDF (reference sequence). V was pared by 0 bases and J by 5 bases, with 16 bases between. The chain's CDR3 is CATSRDLGQGAYGYTF. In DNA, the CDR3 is TGTGCCACCAGCAGAGATCTCGGGCAGGGTGCTTATGGCTACACCTTC.

Here the CDR3 reads CASSQDIALAGGQETQYF. The CDR3 coding sequence is TGCGCCAGCAGCCAAGATATCGCGCTAGCGGGGGGACAAGAGACCCAGTACTTC. The J gene is TRBJ2-5, the V gene TRBV4-1, with 11 bases aligning to TRBD2. V dropped 0 bases and J dropped 2; count of bases not matched to a gene: 8. CDR3 length: 18 residues. Per the germline V gene, CDR1 is MGHRA and CDR2 is YSYEKL.

The CDR3 DNA sequence: TGTGCCAGCAGCCTACGGACTAGCGGGGCCTACGAGCAGTACTTC. Residues: CASSLRTSGAYEQYF. The chain joins TRBV5-6 to TRBJ2-7; 12 bases line up with TRBD2. J gave up 2 bases and V 4 bases, and 4 bases lay outside the gene matches. Germline V gene data show CDR1 as SGHDT and CDR2 as YYEEEE. The CDR3 spans 15 residues. Complete variable domain (other parts from reference TRBV5-6 and TRBJ2-7): DAGVTQSPTHLIKTRGQQVTLRCSPKSGHDTVSWYQQALGQGPQFIFQYYEEEERQRGNFPDRFSGHQFPNYSSELNVNALLLGDSALYLCASSLRTSGAYEQYFGPGTRLTVT.

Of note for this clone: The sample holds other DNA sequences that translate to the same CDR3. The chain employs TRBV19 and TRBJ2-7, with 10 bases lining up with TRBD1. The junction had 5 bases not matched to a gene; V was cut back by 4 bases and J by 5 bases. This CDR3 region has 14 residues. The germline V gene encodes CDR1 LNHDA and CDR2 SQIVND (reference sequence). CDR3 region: CASSSGQGVHEQYF. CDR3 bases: TGTGCCAGTAGTAGTGGACAGGGGGTCCACGAGCAGTACTTC. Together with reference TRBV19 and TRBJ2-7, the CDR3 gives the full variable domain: DGGITQSPKYLFRKEGQNVTLSCEQNLNHDAMYWYRQDPGQGLRLIYYSQIVNDFQKGDIAEGYSVSREKKESFPLTVTSAQKNPTAFYLCASSSGQGVHEQYFGPGTRLTVT.

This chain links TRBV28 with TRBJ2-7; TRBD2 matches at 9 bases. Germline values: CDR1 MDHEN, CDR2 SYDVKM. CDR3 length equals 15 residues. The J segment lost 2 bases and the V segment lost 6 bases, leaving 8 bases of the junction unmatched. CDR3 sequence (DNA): TGTGCCAGCAGCCTTAGCGGGAGTACCGCCTACGAGCAGTACTTC. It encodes CASSLSGSTAYEQYF. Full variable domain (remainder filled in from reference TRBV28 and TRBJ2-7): DVKVTQSSRYLVKRTGEKVFLECVQDMDHENMFWYRQDPGLGLRLIYFSYDVKMKEKGDIPEGYSVSREKKERFSLILESASTNQTSMYLCASSLSGSTAYEQYFGPGTRLTVT.

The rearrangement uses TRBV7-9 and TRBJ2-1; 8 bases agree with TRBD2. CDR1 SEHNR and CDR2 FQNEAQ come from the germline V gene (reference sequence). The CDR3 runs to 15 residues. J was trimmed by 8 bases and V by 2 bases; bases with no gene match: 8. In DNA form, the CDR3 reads TGTGCCAGCAGCTTAATGGGCGGGAGGTTAGATGAGCAGTTCTTC. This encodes CASSLMGGRLDEQFF.

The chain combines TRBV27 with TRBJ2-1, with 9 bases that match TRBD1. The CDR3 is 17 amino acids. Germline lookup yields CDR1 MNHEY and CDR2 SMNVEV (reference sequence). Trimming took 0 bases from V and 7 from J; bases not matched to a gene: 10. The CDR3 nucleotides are TGTGCCAGCAGTTTATCGGCCGAGACAGGGGGTGAAAATGAGCAGTTCTTC. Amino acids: CASSLSAETGGENEQFF.

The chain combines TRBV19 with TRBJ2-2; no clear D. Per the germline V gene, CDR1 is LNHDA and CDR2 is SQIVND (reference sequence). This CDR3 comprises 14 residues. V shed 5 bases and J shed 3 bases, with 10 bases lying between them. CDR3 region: CASSLSLDTGELFF. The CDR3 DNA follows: TGTGCCAGTAGTCTTTCATTAGACACCGGGGAGCTGTTTTTT.

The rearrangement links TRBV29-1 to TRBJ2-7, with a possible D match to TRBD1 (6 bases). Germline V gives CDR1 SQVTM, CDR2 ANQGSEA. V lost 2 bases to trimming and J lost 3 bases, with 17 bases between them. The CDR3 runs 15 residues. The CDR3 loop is CSVELGRGALYEQYF. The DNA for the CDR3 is TGCAGCGTTGAATTGGGCAGGGGTGCCCTCTACGAGCAGTACTTC.

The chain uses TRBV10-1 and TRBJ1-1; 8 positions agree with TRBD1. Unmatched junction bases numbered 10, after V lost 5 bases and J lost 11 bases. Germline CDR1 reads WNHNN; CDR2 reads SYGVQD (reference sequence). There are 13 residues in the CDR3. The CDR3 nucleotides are TGCGCCAGCAGTTCAAGGGACAGGTCGGAGGCTTTCTTT. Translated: CASSSRDRSEAFF.

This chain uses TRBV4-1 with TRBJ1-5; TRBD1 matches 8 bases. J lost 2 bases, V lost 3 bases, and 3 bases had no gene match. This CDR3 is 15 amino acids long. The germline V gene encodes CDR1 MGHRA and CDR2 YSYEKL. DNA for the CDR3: TGCGCCAGCAGCCAGGACAGGGTAGGCAATCAGCCCCAGCATTTT. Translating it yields CASSQDRVGNQPQHF.

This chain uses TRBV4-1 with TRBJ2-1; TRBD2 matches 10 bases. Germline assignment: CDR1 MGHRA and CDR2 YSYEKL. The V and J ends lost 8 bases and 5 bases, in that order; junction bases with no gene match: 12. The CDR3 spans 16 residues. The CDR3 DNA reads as TGCGCCAGCCTGAACCTTCTAGCGGGAGTAGACAATGAGCAGTTCTTC. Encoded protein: CASLNLLAGVDNEQFF.

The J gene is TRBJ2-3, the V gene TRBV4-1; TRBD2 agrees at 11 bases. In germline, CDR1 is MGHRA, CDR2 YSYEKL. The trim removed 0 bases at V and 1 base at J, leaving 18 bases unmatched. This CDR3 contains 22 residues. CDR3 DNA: TGCGCCAGCAGCCAAGACTCTCTAGCGGGGGGTTTAATAGGAGCGGGCACAGATACGCAGTATTTT. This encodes CASSQDSLAGGLIGAGTDTQYF.

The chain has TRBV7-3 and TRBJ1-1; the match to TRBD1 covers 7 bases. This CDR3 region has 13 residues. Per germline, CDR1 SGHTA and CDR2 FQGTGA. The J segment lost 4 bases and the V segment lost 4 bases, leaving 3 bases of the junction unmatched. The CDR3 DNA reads TGTGCCAGCAGCTCGACAGGGCTCACTGAAGCTTTCTTT. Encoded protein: CASSSTGLTEAFF.